Following are 27 T cell receptor beta chains from one sample sequenced in a study of PD-1 blockade in classical Hodgkin lymphoma. Stated time point: cycle 4 day 1 (C4D1), after five to seven weeks of nivolumab. Brentuximab vedotin exposure varied among the patients, all of whom had relapsed after autologous stem cell transplantation. Assay used: immunoSEQ multiplex PCR; TCRdb lists only in-frame clones, some missing. The top ten hold around 19% of the sample, which has tens of thousands of clones, about 80% seen once. The source was peripheral blood mononuclear cells (PBMCs), collected before the fourth cycle of nivolumab. These receptors originate from a human donor with classical Hodgkin lymphoma.

The J gene is TRBJ1-2, the V gene TRBV5-1, with 10 nucleotides matching TRBD1. This CDR3 has 16 residues. The J segment lost 4 bases and the V segment lost 4 bases, leaving 10 bases of the junction unmatched. CDR1 is SGHRS and CDR2 is YFSETQ in the germline V gene. The CDR3 sequence is CASSPDGQGVRYGYTF. The CDR3 region has the DNA TGCGCCAGCAGCCCAGACGGACAGGGGGTGCGCTATGGCTACACCTTC.

The V gene is TRBV5-4, the J gene TRBJ2-5, with D perhaps matching TRBD2 (6 bases). V lost 4 bases and J lost 2, with 9 bases in between. This CDR3 is 13 amino acids long. Germline assignment: CDR1 SGHNT and CDR2 YYREEE (reference sequence). CDR3 sequence reads: CASSPGGQETQYF. DNA of the CDR3: TGTGCCAGCAGCCCCGGGGGTCAAGAGACCCAGTACTTC.

There are a few counts of this clone. Other DNA sequences of this sample code for an identical CDR3. The CDR3 loop reads CASSLRGTEAFF. In DNA, the CDR3 is TGTGCCAGCAGCTTGCGAGGAACTGAAGCTTTCTTT. The genes are TRBV5-6 and TRBJ1-1; D remains unclear. The CDR3 spans 12 residues. The V gene's germline CDR1 is SGHDT and CDR2 YYEEEE. V was clipped by 1 base and J by 5 bases, with 6 bases between them. Combining the CDR3 with reference TRBV5-6 and TRBJ1-1 gives the whole variable domain DAGVTQSPTHLIKTRGQQVTLRCSPKSGHDTVSWYQQALGQGPQFIFQYYEEEERQRGNFPDRFSGHQFPNYSSELNVNALLLGDSALYLCASSLRGTEAFFGQGTRLTVV.

The chain employs TRBV30 and TRBJ2-1; 8 bases match TRBD2. Germline CDR1 is GTSNPN and CDR2 is SVGIG (reference sequence). The CDR3 consists of 13 residues. Germline trimming cut 7 bases from V and 8 bases from J; bases unmatched to any gene: 10. The CDR3 DNA sequence: TGTGCCTCCACGGGGGGGGGCTGGCATGAGCAGTTCTTC. Encoded protein: CASTGGGWHEQFF. Based on the CDR3 plus reference TRBV30 and TRBJ2-1, the full variable domain is SQTIHQWPATLVQPVGSPLSLECTVEGTSNPNLYWYRQAAGRGLQLLFYSVGIGQISSEVPQNLSASRPQDRQFILSSKKLLLSDSGFYLCASTGGGWHEQFFGPGTRLTVL.

The rearrangement uses TRBV2 and TRBJ2-2; D gene ambiguous. The V and J ends lost 3 bases and 0 bases respectively, with 2 bases between them. The CDR3 extends over 13 amino acids. CDR1 SNHLY and CDR2 FYNNEI come from the germline V gene. As DNA, the CDR3 is TGTGCCAGCAGTGATGCGAACACCGGGGAGCTGTTTTTT. Its protein product is CASSDANTGELFF.

V gene TRBV5-1 combines with J gene TRBJ2-3; D is uncertain. Germline loops: CDR1 SGHRS, CDR2 YFSETQ. The CDR3 is 13 residues long. V gave up 4 bases and J gave up 2 bases, with 8 bases separating them. The CDR3 loop is CASSQADTDTQYF. The CDR3 DNA follows: TGCGCCAGCAGCCAGGCGGACACAGATACGCAGTATTTT. Full variable domain (outside the CDR3, taken from reference TRBV5-1 and TRBJ2-3): KAGVTQTPRYLIKTRGQQVTLSCSPISGHRSVSWYQQTPGQGLQFLFEYFSETQRNKGNFPGRFSGRQFSNSRSEMNVSTLELGDSALYLCASSQADTDTQYFGPGTRLTVL.

This clone was detected only a few times. The chain uses TRBV11-3 and TRBJ2-1; 12 nucleotides agree with TRBD2. Trimming cost V 4 bases and J 6 bases; bases outside gene matches: 4. Germline lookup yields CDR1 SGHNT and CDR2 YENEEA. This CDR3 contains 15 residues. CDR3: CASSSGLAGGNEQFF. In nucleotides, the CDR3 is TGTGCCAGCAGCTCGGGACTAGCGGGTGGCAATGAGCAGTTCTTC.

CDR3: CASSYDGQGFRVYTF. The CDR3 DNA reads TGTGCCAGCAGTTACGATGGACAGGGTTTCCGTGTCTACACCTTC. This sequence joins TRBV6-5 and TRBJ1-2; 8 positions agree with TRBD1. J was trimmed by 10 bases and V by 2 bases; bases with no gene match: 12. Germline V CDR1 and CDR2: MNHEY, SVGAGI. This CDR3 comprises 15 residues.

The chain is built from TRBV19 and TRBJ2-5; the D call may be TRBD1 or TRBD2 (6 bases each). The better agreement between TRBJ2-7 and the DNA end casts doubt on the J call. Germline CDR1 reads LNHDA; CDR2 reads SQIVND (reference sequence). This CDR3 comprises 18 residues. In DNA, the CDR3 is TGTGCCAGTAGTCGACAGCCCTTGGCGAGGGGGGTTTCCTACGAGCAGTACTTC. It specifies CASSRQPLARGVSYEQYF.

This clone was recorded only once. This chain uses TRBV7-3 with TRBJ2-1; unclear D gene. This CDR3 spans 14 amino acids. V lost 1 base and J 9 bases, leaving 13 bases between the germline ends. Germline CDR1 and CDR2: SGHTA and FQGTGA. DNA of the CDR3: TGTGCCAGCAGCTTAAGCCCTAACGTGGGTGAGCAGTTCTTC. Residues: CASSLSPNVGEQFF.

J is TRBJ2-1 and V is TRBV4-2; D is possibly TRBD1 (5 bases). The V end was cut by 2 bases, the J end by 0 bases, with 17 bases between. Germline CDR1 and CDR2: LGHNA and YNFKEQ. The CDR3 has 18 amino acids. CDR3 region: CASSQLRDSFSSYNEQFF. CDR3 in DNA: TGTGCCAGCAGCCAACTCCGCGACAGTTTCAGCTCCTACAATGAGCAGTTCTTC.

V is TRBV5-4 and J is TRBJ2-4, with 7 nucleotides matching TRBD2. V was clipped by 2 bases and J by 7 bases; unmatched bases: 9. The V gene's germline CDR1 is SGHNT and CDR2 YYREEE (reference sequence). This CDR3 has 15 residues. The CDR3 DNA follows: TGTGCCAGCAGCTTTGCCGGGGCCGGGAGGAACATTCAGTACTTC. Its protein is CASSFAGAGRNIQYF. Full variable domain (remainder filled in from reference TRBV5-4 and TRBJ2-4): ETGVTQSPTHLIKTRGQQVTLRCSSQSGHNTVSWYQQALGQGPQFIFQYYREEENGRGNFPPRFSGLQFPNYSSELNVNALELDDSALYLCASSFAGAGRNIQYFGAGTRLSVL.

This sequence joins TRBV27 and TRBJ2-3, with TRBD2 matching over 9 bases. V lost 3 bases and J lost 1; bases outside the gene matches: 5. Germline assignment: CDR1 MNHEY and CDR2 SMNVEV (reference sequence). The CDR3 spans 16 residues. DNA for the CDR3: TGTGCCAGCAGTTTCGAGACTAGCGGCCGCACAGATACGCAGTATTTT. Encoded protein: CASSFETSGRTDTQYF.

V is TRBV11-2 and J is TRBJ2-3; TRBD2 might be the D (5 bases). The germline gives CDR1 SGHAT, CDR2 FQNNGV. V lost 1 base and J lost 0, with 17 bases in between. The CDR3 extends over 18 amino acids. CDR3 in amino acids: CASSLGWSAVASTDTQYF. CDR3 in DNA: TGTGCCAGCAGCTTAGGATGGTCAGCGGTCGCTAGCACAGATACGCAGTATTTT.

The sample holds a few counts of this clone. The chain carries TRBV6-5 and TRBJ2-5, with TRBD1 identical over 7 bases. V gave up 8 bases and J gave up 1 base; unmatched junction bases: 7. Germline V lookup: CDR1 MNHEY, CDR2 SVGAGI. This CDR3 region has 14 residues. The CDR3 reads CASGEQGTQETQYF. The CDR3 DNA follows: TGTGCCAGCGGGGAACAGGGGACCCAAGAGACCCAGTACTTC.

V gene TRBV7-3 combines with J gene TRBJ2-3; 7 bases are a match to TRBD2. This CDR3 has 15 amino acids. Germline lookup yields CDR1 SGHTA and CDR2 FQGTGA. V lost 1 base and J lost 5; bases outside the gene matches: 6. For the CDR3, the DNA is TGTGCCAGCAGCTTAAGAGCGGGGCGTGGAGATACGCAGTATTTT. It codes for CASSLRAGRGDTQYF.

The CDR3 sequence: CASSYRGTNQPQHF. Written as DNA, the CDR3 is TGTGCCAGCAGTTACAGGGGAACAAATCAGCCCCAGCATTTT. The chain is built from TRBV28 and TRBJ1-5; 7 nucleotides align to TRBD1. This CDR3 has 14 amino acids. Unmatched junction bases numbered 4, after V lost 4 bases and J lost 4 bases. Per germline, CDR1 MDHEN and CDR2 SYDVKM.

This chain links TRBV27 with TRBJ1-2, with TRBD1 as a possible D gene (6 bases). Germline-derived CDR1 and CDR2 are MNHEY and SMNVEV (reference sequence). V was pared by 3 bases and J by 3 bases, with 23 bases between. This CDR3 has 18 amino acids. The DNA of the CDR3 is TGTGCCAGCAGTTTTATAACAACACAGGGAGCGTATCACTATGGCTACACCTTC. Translated: CASSFITTQGAYHYGYTF.

Ten or more counts support this clone. The chain employs TRBV27 and TRBJ2-7; TRBD1 is a possible D gene (6 bases). Trimming removed 4 bases at V and 1 base at J, with 14 bases between. This CDR3 is built from 15 residues. The germline gives CDR1 MNHEY, CDR2 SMNVEV (reference sequence). The CDR3 region has the DNA TGTGCCAGCAGTTCCCCGAGGACAGAGTCCTACGAGCAGTACTTC. Translated: CASSSPRTESYEQYF.

This sequence joins TRBV4-3 and TRBJ2-7; D is possibly TRBD2 (7 bases). Germline assignment: CDR1 LGHNA and CDR2 YSLEER. Trimming removed 2 bases from V and 7 bases from J, with 15 bases in between. This CDR3 region has 14 residues. The chain's CDR3 is CASSQIGGASEQYF. The CDR3 coding sequence is TGCGCCAGCAGCCAAATTGGGGGGGCTTCGGAGCAGTACTTC.

CDR3 sequence (DNA): TGTGCCAGCAGTTCCATAGCGGGTAATGAGCAGTTCTTC. Encoded protein: CASSSIAGNEQFF. This chain connects TRBV27 to TRBJ2-1; 7 nucleotides agree with TRBD2. Germline V gives CDR1 MNHEY, CDR2 SMNVEV (reference sequence). This CDR3 contains 13 residues. V lost 4 bases to trimming and J lost 7 bases; unmatched junction nucleotides: 4.

The J gene is TRBJ1-1, the V gene TRBV2, with a possible D match to TRBD1 (5 bases). There are 14 residues in the CDR3. The germline V gene encodes CDR1 SNHLY and CDR2 FYNNEI. V was shortened by 7 bases and J by 1 base, with 13 bases between the two germline ends. The CDR3 bases are TGTGCCAGCATCGAGGGGACCCGGAACACTGAAGCTTTCTTT. It specifies CASIEGTRNTEAFF.

CDR3 nucleotide sequence: TGTGCCAGCAGCTTCGAGGGTCCGGATACGCAGTATTTT. Translating gives CASSFEGPDTQYF. The chain couples TRBV7-8 to TRBJ2-3; the D gene is possibly TRBD2 (5 bases). Per the germline V gene, CDR1 is SGHVS and CDR2 is FQNEAQ. The V and J ends lost 3 bases and 6 bases respectively, with 10 bases between them. The CDR3 runs to 13 residues.

The CDR3 loop reads CASSQILGVLEQYF. The CDR3 nucleotides are TGTGCCAGCAGCCAAATTCTAGGTGTGCTCGAGCAGTACTTC. The rearrangement joins TRBV7-8 to TRBJ2-7; unclear D gene. The CDR3 runs to 14 residues. Germline CDR1 SGHVS, CDR2 FQNEAQ. V was clipped by 5 bases and J by 6 bases, with 17 bases between them.

This chain connects TRBV25-1 to TRBJ1-2; D is uncertain. Germline CDR1 and CDR2: MGHDK and SYGVNS. This CDR3 has 16 amino acids. V was shortened by 2 bases and J by 8 bases, with 21 bases between the two germline ends. Written as DNA, the CDR3 is TGTGCCAGCAGTGAAAGGCTAATCGGGGAGGGTGGCGGCTACACCTTC. Its protein is CASSERLIGEGGGYTF.

This chain uses TRBV7-8 with TRBJ1-6; a possible D gene is TRBD1 (6 bases). The V gene's germline CDR1 is SGHVS and CDR2 FQNEAQ. The CDR3 contains 16 residues. V was clipped by 5 bases and J by 3 bases, with 14 bases between them. The CDR3 bases are TGTGCCAGCAGCCCTCGGCGACAGGACTATAATTCACCCCTCCACTTT. Its translation is CASSPRRQDYNSPLHF.

The V call is TRBV19, the J call TRBJ2-2, with a weak D call TRBD1 (5 bases). Trimming shortened V by 1 base and J by 4 bases, and 7 bases separated the two germline ends. CDR1 and CDR2 from the germline V gene are LNHDA and SQIVND (reference sequence). The length of the CDR3 is 14 residues. The DNA for the CDR3 is TGTGCCAGTAGTATAGCGCAGGGCACCGGGGAGCTGTTTTTT. It specifies CASSIAQGTGELFF.